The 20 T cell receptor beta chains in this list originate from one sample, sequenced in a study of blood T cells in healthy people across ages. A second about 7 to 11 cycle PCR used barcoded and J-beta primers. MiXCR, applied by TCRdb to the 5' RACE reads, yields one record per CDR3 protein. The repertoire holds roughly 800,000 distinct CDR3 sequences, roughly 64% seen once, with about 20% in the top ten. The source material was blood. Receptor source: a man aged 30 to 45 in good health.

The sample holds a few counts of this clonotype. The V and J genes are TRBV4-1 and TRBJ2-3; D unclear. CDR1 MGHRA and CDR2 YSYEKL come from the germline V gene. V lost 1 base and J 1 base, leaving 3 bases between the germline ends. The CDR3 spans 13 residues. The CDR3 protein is CASSQGRTDTQYF. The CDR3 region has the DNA TGCGCCAGCAGCCAAGGACGCACAGATACGCAGTATTTT.

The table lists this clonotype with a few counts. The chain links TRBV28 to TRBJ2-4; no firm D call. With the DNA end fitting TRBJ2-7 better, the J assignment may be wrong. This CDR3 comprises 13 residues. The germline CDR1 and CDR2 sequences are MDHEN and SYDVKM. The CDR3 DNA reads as TGTGCCAGCAGTTTTATGGGTAGCTACGAGCAGTACTTC. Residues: CASSFMGSYEQYF.

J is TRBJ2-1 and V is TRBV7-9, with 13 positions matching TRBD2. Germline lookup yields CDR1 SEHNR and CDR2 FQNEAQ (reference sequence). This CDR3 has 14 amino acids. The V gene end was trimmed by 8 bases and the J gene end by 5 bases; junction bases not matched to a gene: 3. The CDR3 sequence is CASLGTSGDNEQFF. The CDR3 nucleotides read TGTGCCAGCCTAGGGACTAGCGGGGACAATGAGCAGTTCTTC.

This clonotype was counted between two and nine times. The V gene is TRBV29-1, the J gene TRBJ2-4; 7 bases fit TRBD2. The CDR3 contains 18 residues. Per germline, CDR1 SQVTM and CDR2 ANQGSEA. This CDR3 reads CSPELGGRSFLAKNIQYF. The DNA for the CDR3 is TGCAGTCCCGAGTTAGGCGGGAGAAGTTTCTTAGCCAAAAACATTCAGTACTTC.

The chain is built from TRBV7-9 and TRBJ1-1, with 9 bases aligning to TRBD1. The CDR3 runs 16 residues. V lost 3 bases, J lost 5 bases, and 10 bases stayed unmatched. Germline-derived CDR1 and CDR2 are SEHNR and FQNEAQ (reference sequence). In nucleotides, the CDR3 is TGTGCCAGCAGCTTGGGGACAGGGCATATTAGAACTGAAGCTTTCTTT. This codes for CASSLGTGHIRTEAFF. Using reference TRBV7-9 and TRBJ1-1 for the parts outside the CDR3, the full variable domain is DTGVSQNPRHKITKRGQNVTFRCDPISEHNRLYWYRQTLGQGPEFLTYFQNEAQLEKSRLLSDRFSAERPKGSFSTLEIQRTEQGDSAMYLCASSLGTGHIRTEAFFGQGTRLTVV.

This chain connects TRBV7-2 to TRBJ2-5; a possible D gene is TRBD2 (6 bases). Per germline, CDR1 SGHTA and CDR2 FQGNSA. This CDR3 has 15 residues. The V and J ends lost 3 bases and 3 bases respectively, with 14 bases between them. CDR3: CASSFYGTYEETQYF. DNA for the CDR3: TGTGCCAGCAGCTTTTACGGGACTTACGAAGAGACCCAGTACTTC.

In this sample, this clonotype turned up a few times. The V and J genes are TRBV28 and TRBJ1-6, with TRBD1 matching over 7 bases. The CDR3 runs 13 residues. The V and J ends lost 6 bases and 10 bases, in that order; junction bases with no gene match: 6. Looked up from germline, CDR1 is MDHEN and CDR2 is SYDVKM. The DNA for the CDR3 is TGTGCCAGCAGAGACAGGGTTAGATCACCCCTCCACTTT. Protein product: CASRDRVRSPLHF. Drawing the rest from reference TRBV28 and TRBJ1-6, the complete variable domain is DVKVTQSSRYLVKRTGEKVFLECVQDMDHENMFWYRQDPGLGLRLIYFSYDVKMKEKGDIPEGYSVSREKKERFSLILESASTNQTSMYLCASRDRVRSPLHFGNGTRLTVT.

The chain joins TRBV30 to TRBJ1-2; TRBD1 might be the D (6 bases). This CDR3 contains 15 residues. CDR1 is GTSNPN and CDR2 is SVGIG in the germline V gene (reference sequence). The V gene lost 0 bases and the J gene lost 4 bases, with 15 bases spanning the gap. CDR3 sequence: CAWSVLSGASYGYTF. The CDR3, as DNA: TGTGCCTGGAGTGTACTGTCGGGGGCCTCCTATGGCTACACCTTC.

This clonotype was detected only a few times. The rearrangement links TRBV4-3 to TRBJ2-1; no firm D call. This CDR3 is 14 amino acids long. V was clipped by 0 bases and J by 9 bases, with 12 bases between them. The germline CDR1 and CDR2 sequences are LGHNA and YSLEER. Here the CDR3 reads CASSQDPSYGEQFF. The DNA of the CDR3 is TGCGCCAGCAGCCAAGATCCCTCCTACGGTGAGCAGTTCTTC.

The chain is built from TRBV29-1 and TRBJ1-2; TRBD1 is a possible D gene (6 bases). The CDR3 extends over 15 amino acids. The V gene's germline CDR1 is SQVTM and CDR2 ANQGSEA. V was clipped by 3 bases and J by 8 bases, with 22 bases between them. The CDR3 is CSVDGTTAKGVGYTF. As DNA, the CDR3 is TGCAGCGTTGATGGGACGACGGCTAAGGGGGTCGGCTACACCTTC. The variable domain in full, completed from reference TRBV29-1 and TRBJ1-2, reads SAVISQKPSRDICQRGTSLTIQCQVDSQVTMMFWYRQQPGQSLTLIATANQGSEATYESGFVIDKFPISRPNLTFSTLTVSNMSPEDSSIYLCSVDGTTAKGVGYTFGSGTRLTVV.

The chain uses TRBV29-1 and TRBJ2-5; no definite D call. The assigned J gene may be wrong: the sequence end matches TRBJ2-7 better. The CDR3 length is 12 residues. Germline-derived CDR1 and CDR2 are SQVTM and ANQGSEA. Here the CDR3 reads CSALEAPLEQYF. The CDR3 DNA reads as TGCAGCGCCCTAGAGGCACCCCTCGAGCAGTACTTC.

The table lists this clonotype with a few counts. The CDR3 sequence: CASSGQLSYEQYF. The CDR3, as DNA: TGTGCCAGCAGTGGACAGCTATCCTACGAGCAGTACTTC. The V gene is TRBV6-6, the J gene TRBJ2-7; maybe TRBD1 (6 bases). Per the germline V gene, CDR1 is MNHNY and CDR2 is SVGAGI (reference sequence). The CDR3 consists of 13 residues. V shed 5 bases and J shed 1 base, with 9 bases lying between them.

CDR3 coding DNA: TGTGCCAGCAGCCCACCACAGGGCCCGTTCTACGAGCAGTACTTC. It encodes CASSPPQGPFYEQYF. The rearrangement links TRBV11-2 to TRBJ2-7, with D possibly matching TRBD1 (6 bases). The CDR3 contains 15 residues. Germline CDR1 and CDR2: SGHAT and FQNNGV. Between the trimmed V and J ends, which lost 5 bases and 3 bases, there was a span of 17 bases.

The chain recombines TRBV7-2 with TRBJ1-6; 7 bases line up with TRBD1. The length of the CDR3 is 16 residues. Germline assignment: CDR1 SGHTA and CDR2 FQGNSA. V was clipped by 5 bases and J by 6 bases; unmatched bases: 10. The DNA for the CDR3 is TGTGCCAGCAGCCGAAGGGGACAGCGTTCTAATTCACCCCTCCACTTT. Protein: CASSRRGQRSNSPLHF.

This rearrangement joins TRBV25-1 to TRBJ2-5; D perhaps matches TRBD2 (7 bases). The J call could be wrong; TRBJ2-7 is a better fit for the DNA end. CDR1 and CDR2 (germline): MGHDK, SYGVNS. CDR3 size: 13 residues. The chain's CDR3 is CASGTRGGDEQYF. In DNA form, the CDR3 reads TGTGCCAGCGGAACGAGAGGGGGGGACGAGCAGTACTTC.

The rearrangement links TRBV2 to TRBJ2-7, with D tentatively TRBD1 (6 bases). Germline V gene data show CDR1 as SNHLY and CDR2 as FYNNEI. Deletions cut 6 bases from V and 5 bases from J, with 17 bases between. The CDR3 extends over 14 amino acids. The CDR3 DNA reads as TGTGCCAGCAGCGGCCTGGGGGCGCGCGACGAGCAGTACTTC. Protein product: CASSGLGARDEQYF.

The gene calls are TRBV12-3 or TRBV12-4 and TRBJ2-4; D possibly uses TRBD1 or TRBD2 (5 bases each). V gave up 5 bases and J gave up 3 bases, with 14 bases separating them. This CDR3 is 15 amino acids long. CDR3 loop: CASSNLGAVKNIQYF. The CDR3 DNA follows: TGTGCCAGCAGTAACCTCGGGGCGGTCAAAAACATTCAGTACTTC.

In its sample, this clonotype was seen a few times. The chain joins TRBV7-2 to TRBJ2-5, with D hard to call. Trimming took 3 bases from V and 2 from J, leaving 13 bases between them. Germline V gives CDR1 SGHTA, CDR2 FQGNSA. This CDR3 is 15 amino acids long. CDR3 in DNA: TGTGCCAGCAGCTTTCAAGAACACCAGCAAGAGACCCAGTACTTC. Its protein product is CASSFQEHQQETQYF.

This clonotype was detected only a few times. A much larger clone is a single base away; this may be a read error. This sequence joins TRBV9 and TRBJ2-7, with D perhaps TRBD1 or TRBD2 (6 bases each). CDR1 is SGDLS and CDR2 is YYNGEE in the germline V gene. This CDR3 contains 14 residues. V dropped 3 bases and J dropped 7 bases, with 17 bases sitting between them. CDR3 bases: TGTGCCAGCAGCGGTACCGGGACTCAGGGGGAGCAGTACTTC. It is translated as CASSGTGTQGEQYF.

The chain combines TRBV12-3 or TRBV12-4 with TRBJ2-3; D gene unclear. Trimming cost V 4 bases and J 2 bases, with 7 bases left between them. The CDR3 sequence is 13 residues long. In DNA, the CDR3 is TGTGCCAGCAGTTGGGGTAACACAGATACGCAGTATTTT. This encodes CASSWGNTDTQYF.